This T cell receptor (beta chain) comes out of a study of vaccination effects on CD4 cells after COVID-19. Across the study: It was two doses of either the BNT162b2 or mRNA-1273 vaccine that participants received.

Libraries were prepared by immunoSEQ multiplex PCR; TCRdb keeps only in-frame clonotypes and omits some of them. The table lists about 79,000 clones, approximately 74% of them singletons. The CDR3 is 16 amino acids. Germline V gives CDR1 SGHTA, CDR2 FQGTGA. V shed 2 bases and J 9 bases; nucleotides not matched to a gene: 12. Antigen-specific CD4+ T cell clonotypes were called by their expansion after viral peptide-pool culture in ViraFEST. Investigators separated out CD4+ T cells once around nine days of culture had passed. To note about this clone: Its antigen remains unknown.

The clonotype was recovered from a human donor who received a COVID-19 vaccine. The chain joins TRBV7-3 to TRBJ2-1, with 8 bases fitting TRBD2. The sample consisted of CD4+ T cells from PBMCs cultured with HCoV-229E spike peptides, taken before COVID-19 vaccination. Here the CDR3 DNA reads TGTGCCAGCAGCTTACAGACGGGCGGGGGGTTGGGTGAGCAGTTCTTC. Its translation: CASSLQTGGGLGEQFF.